The 14 T cell receptor beta chains in this list originate from one sample, sequenced in a study of patients and donors after allogeneic stem cell transplantation. TCRdb called the RT-PCR reads again in MiXCR, with one record for every CDR3 protein. The repertoire has about a million distinct CDR3 sequences, roughly 18% of them found once; the top ten carry roughly 6%. Sequencing was carried out using blood, either unsorted or a sorted T cell fraction (not recorded which). All receptors derive from a human donor who was either an allogeneic HSCT recipient or a stem cell or donor lymphocyte infusion donor (not recorded which). It is not recorded whose cells these are; they may come from a transplant donor.

The chain recombines TRBV2 with TRBJ1-1, with no clear D. This CDR3 is 14 amino acids long. Germline V gives CDR1 SNHLY, CDR2 FYNNEI. V was pared by 4 bases and J by 1 base, with 10 bases between. This CDR3 is CASSGSIKNTEAFF. CDR3 nucleotides: TGTGCCAGCAGTGGTTCCATAAAGAACACTGAAGCTTTCTTT.

This chain connects TRBV4-2 to TRBJ2-7, with a tentative D call TRBD2 (5 bases). The CDR3 has 16 amino acids. V was shortened by 1 base and J by 7 bases, with 20 bases between the two germline ends. The germline gives CDR1 LGHNA, CDR2 YNFKEQ. Here the CDR3 DNA reads TGTGCCAGCAGCCAAGGTCTTCGCCCGGGGTTAGGGGAGCAGTACTTC. Its translation is CASSQGLRPGLGEQYF.

J is TRBJ1-1 and V is TRBV6-1; TRBD1 might be the D (5 bases). Germline assignment: CDR1 MNHNS and CDR2 SASEGT. The CDR3 sequence is 14 residues long. The ends were cut back, 7 bases at V and 1 base at J, with 13 bases in the middle. The CDR3 DNA sequence: TGTGCCAGCAAGCCTCCAGGGCGGAACACTGAAGCTTTCTTT. This codes for CASKPPGRNTEAFF.

This clonotype has more than one count but fewer than ten. The CDR3 coding sequence is TGCAGTGCTAGGTCTAGCGGGGGTGGAGATACGCAGTATTTT. Protein product: CSARSSGGGDTQYF. The chain is built from TRBV20-1 and TRBJ2-3, with 10 nucleotides matching TRBD2. Trimming took 3 bases from V and 5 from J; bases not matched to a gene: 5. Germline V CDR1 and CDR2: DFQATT, SNEGSKA (reference sequence). The CDR3 sequence is 14 residues long.

This rearrangement joins TRBV20-1 to TRBJ2-1; TRBD2 matches at 7 bases. The germline V gene has CDR1 DFQATT and CDR2 SNEGSKA (reference sequence). This CDR3 spans 14 amino acids. V dropped 1 base and J dropped 8; count of bases not matched to a gene: 8. In DNA, the CDR3 is TGCAGTGCTAGAGTGGCGGGAGTTACGCATGAGCAGTTCTTC. Translation gives CSARVAGVTHEQFF.

This clonotype was counted only a few times. This chain uses TRBV5-1 with TRBJ2-7; tentatively, D is TRBD1 (6 bases). Germline lookup yields CDR1 SGHRS and CDR2 YFSETQ. With 0 bases removed from V and 4 bases from J, the gap between germline ends came to 14 bases. CDR3 size: 15 residues. The CDR3: CASSLEGQAGYEQYF. The CDR3 DNA reads as TGCGCCAGCAGCTTGGAGGGACAAGCTGGATACGAGCAGTACTTC.

J is TRBJ2-5 and V is TRBV7-8; maybe TRBD2 (5 bases). Germline V gives CDR1 SGHVS, CDR2 FQNEAQ. V dropped 4 bases and J dropped 5 bases, with 17 bases sitting between them. There are 15 residues in the CDR3. For the CDR3, the DNA is TGTGCCAGCAGCTGGCAGTTCCTAGCATGGGAGACCCAGTACTTC. This translates into CASSWQFLAWETQYF. The full variable domain, completed using reference TRBV7-8 and TRBJ2-5, is GAGVSQSPRYKVAKRGQDVALRCDPISGHVSLFWYQQALGQGPEFLTYFQNEAQLDKSGLPSDRFFAERPEGSVSTLKIQRTQQEDSAVYLCASSWQFLAWETQYFGPGTRLLVL.

This clonotype was counted between two and nine times. The CDR3 loop is CASSPDREPFGYTF. For the CDR3, the DNA is TGTGCCAGCTCACCGGACAGGGAGCCTTTTGGCTACACCTTC. The rearrangement joins TRBV18 to TRBJ1-2; 8 nucleotides line up with TRBD1. J gave up 7 bases and V 3 bases, and 7 bases lay outside the gene matches. CDR3 size: 14 residues. CDR1 KGHSH and CDR2 LQKENI come from the germline V gene. Filled out from reference TRBV18 and TRBJ1-2, the complete variable domain reads NAGVMQNPRHLVRRRGQEARLRCSPMKGHSHVYWYRQLPEEGLKFMVYLQKENIIDESGMPKERFSAEFPKEGPSILRIQQVVRGDSAAYFCASSPDREPFGYTFGSGTRLTVV.

The J gene is TRBJ2-1, the V gene TRBV20-1, with 10 bases that match TRBD2. CDR1 and CDR2 (germline): DFQATT, SNEGSKA (reference sequence). There are 14 residues in the CDR3. Unmatched junction bases numbered 9, after V lost 1 base and J lost 12 bases. The CDR3: CSARALAGNEGQFF. In DNA, the CDR3 is TGCAGTGCTAGAGCACTAGCGGGAAACGAGGGGCAGTTCTTC.

This chain links TRBV4-1 with TRBJ1-2, with 7 nucleotides matching TRBD1. The CDR3 runs 14 residues. The V and J ends lost 0 bases and 5 bases, in that order; junction bases with no gene match: 3. Germline V gene data show CDR1 as MGHRA and CDR2 as YSYEKL. The CDR3, as DNA: TGCGCCAGCAGCCAAGAAATGGACAGGTATGGCTACACCTTC. Protein product: CASSQEMDRYGYTF.

In its sample, this clonotype was seen a few times. The chain has TRBV20-1 and TRBJ2-3; D is possibly TRBD1 or TRBD2 (6 bases each). V shed 6 bases and J shed 0 bases, with 16 bases lying between them. The CDR3 consists of 15 residues. CDR1 is DFQATT and CDR2 is SNEGSKA in the germline V gene (reference sequence). This chain's CDR3 is CSAPDPGASTDTQYF. CDR3 bases: TGCAGTGCCCCCGACCCGGGGGCAAGCACAGATACGCAGTATTTT.

This clonotype was seen many times. The V gene is TRBV4-2, the J gene TRBJ1-5; 9 nucleotides line up with TRBD1. From germline, CDR1 is LGHNA and CDR2 YNFKEQ. The junction had 4 bases not matched to a gene; V was cut back by 1 base and J by 3 bases. This CDR3 spans 16 amino acids. The CDR3 reads CASSQGQGGLNQPQHF. CDR3 bases: TGTGCCAGCAGCCAAGGACAGGGGGGACTCAATCAGCCCCAGCATTTT.

The table lists this clonotype with a few counts. V is TRBV20-1 and J is TRBJ1-5; 7 bases match TRBD1. J was trimmed by 8 bases and V by 1 base; bases with no gene match: 5. This CDR3 has 13 amino acids. Germline V CDR1 and CDR2: DFQATT, SNEGSKA (reference sequence). The CDR3 reads CSARAQGREPQHF. The CDR3 DNA reads TGCAGTGCTAGAGCACAGGGGCGGGAGCCCCAGCATTTT.

This clonotype was counted a few times. The rearrangement uses TRBV20-1 and TRBJ1-2; TRBD1 matches 10 bases. The length of the CDR3 is 13 residues. With 5 bases clipped from V and 8 bases from J, the junction kept 8 bases outside the gene matches. Per germline, CDR1 DFQATT and CDR2 SNEGSKA (reference sequence). CDR3 sequence (DNA): TGCAGTGCTTCCAGACAGGGGGCGCGGGGCTACACCTTC. Amino acids: CSASRQGARGYTF.